This T cell receptor (beta chain) was retrieved from a study of blood T cell repertoires in COVID-19 (dated by TCRdb to 2019 to 2021). Context from the whole study: The collaborator samples originated in the United States, Italy and Spain and spanned the acute and convalescent phases of COVID-19. The prospective study material was composed of cDNA or gDNA derived from T cells, B-cell-depleted T cells, or PBMCs. Deeply sampled blood TCRbeta repertoires from subjects exposed to, actively infected with, or recovered from COVID-19 were included in the dataset. The repertoires were released in a freely available public database intended as a resource for research on the immune response to SARS-CoV-2. The samples were drawn from the first 160 participants of the ongoing ImmuneRACE study and from some 1,300 subjects provided by 6 global collaborators. Nearly every sample came with metadata listing a de-identified subject ID, COVID-19 status, age in years and sex. Where available, HLA class I and class II types were taken from metadata supplied by the sample provider and were not determined by assay-based typing.

TCRbeta CDR3 regions were amplified from genomic DNA using the immunoSEQ Assay, a bias-controlled multiplex PCR. The authors' analysis ran thus. Within the assay, amplification of reference gene primers was used to estimate how many nucleated cells each sample contained. To quantify the absolute abundance of each unique TCRbeta CDR3 rearrangement, sequence reads were collapsed and filtered. For each sample, productive Simpson clonality was calculated by taking the square root of Simpson's diversity index across productive rearrangements. Entries here come from immuneACCESS through TCRdb and include only in-frame sequences with V and J called. Some clones fail to appear in such tables; in the studies checked, an unresolved V gene covers under half of the shortfall, and the cause of the remainder is unknown. V and J calls and clone size are copied from that table; D and trimming were computed from the DNA. The sample table contains some 54,000 clones; only one count was recorded for around 86% of them. Of the sample, under 2% falls within the top ten clones.

Here is what the overall study found, with its caveats: The amount of clinical and demographic metadata varied by source and participant and was provided uncurated.

Remarks on this clone: The clone's antigen remains unknown. No much larger clone is present one base from it, and per-base qualities are unavailable.

Per the germline V gene, SGHDN is the CDR1 and FVKESK is the CDR2. Including cysteine and phenylalanine, the CDR3 has 15 amino acids. Just the 45-base CDR3 DNA is kept, in frame starting at base 1. The germline V and J ends show losses of 4 bases and 2 bases respectively, and no gene match explains 3 bases of the junction. Collaborating institutions collected whole blood in K2EDTA tubes following their own protocols. For TCRbeta analysis, collaborators shipped samples as frozen whole blood, isolated PBMCs, or DNA extracted from either of those sample types. This receptor was taken from a woman aged 55-69 years with acute or convalescent COVID-19. Here the chain combines TRBV14 and TRBJ2-1; a stretch of 9 junction bases matches TRBD1. Sequenced material: peripheral blood. The DNA sequence is given as TGTGCCAGCAGCCGACAGGGGGTCACCTACAATGAGCAGTTCTTC. Its amino acids are CASSRQGVTYNEQFF. Beyond the CDR3, the reference TRBV14 and TRBJ2-1 genes provide the residues; the full variable domain reads: EAGVTQFPSHSVIEKGQTVTLRCDPISGHDNLYWYRRVMGKEIKFLLHFVKESKQDESGMPNNRFLAERTGGTYSTLKVQPAELEDSGVYFCASSRQGVTYNEQFFGPGTRLTVL.